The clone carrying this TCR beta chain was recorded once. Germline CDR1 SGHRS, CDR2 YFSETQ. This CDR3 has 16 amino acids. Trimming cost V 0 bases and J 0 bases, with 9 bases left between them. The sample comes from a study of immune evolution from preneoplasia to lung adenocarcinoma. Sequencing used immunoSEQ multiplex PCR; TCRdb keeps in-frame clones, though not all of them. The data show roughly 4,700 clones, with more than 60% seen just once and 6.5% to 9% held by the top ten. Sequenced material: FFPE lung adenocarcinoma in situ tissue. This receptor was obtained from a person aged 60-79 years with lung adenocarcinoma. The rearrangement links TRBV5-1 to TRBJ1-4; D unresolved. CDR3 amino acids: CASSLAGSATNEKLFF. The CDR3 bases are TGCGCCAGCAGCTTGGCGGGTTCCGCAACTAATGAAAAACTGTTTTTT.